The clone carrying this TCR beta chain showed up just once. The sample comes from a study of radiotherapy plus CTLA-4 blockade in lung cancer. The CDR3 runs to 13 residues. Germline CDR1 and CDR2: KGHSH and LQKENI. The germline V and J ends were trimmed by 3 bases and 5 bases, with 10 bases remaining between them. Here immunoSEQ multiplex PCR was the method, and the copy in TCRdb shows in-frame clones only, minus some. The profile covers about 56,000 clones, with around 80% appearing a single time and around a sixth taken by the ten largest. The chain combines TRBV18 with TRBJ1-1; TRBD1 might be the D (6 bases). This TCR was sampled from a human donor with non-small cell lung cancer who had a complete response to radiotherapy plus ipilimumab. Sequencing used peripheral blood, obtained from a patient treated with radiotherapy plus ipilimumab. CDR3 loop: CASSPNQGTEAFF. CDR3 nucleotide sequence: TGTGCCAGCTCACCCAACCAGGGGACTGAAGCTTTCTTT.